The rows below give T cell receptor beta chains drawn from one sample of a study of T cells after yellow fever vaccination. Via MiXCR, TCRdb re-called the 5' RACE reads, giving one row per CDR3 protein. The table has approximately 150,000 distinct CDR3 sequences, approximately 10% seen once. The sequencing used CD8+ T cells sorted from PBMCs, collected 45 days after the yellow fever booster vaccination. The receptor source for this set is a man younger than 35 who received the YFV17D yellow fever vaccine. CDR3s include the opening cysteine and the closing phenylalanine or tryptophan. The D gene is left open where the match is weak. Part of the rows lack a size; the others show once, few, many or a class for expanded clones.

v_gene: TRBV11-3; abundance: few; d_gene: NA; j_gene: TRBJ2-1; CDR3nt: TGTGCCAGCAGCTTAGGGCGGGAAAGCTCCTACAATGAGCAGTTCTTC; CDR3aa: CASSLGRESSYNEQFF
v_gene: TRBV27; abundance: many; d_gene: NA; j_gene: TRBJ2-3; CDR3nt: TGTGCCAGCAGACCAACCGGGACCCCAAAGGGCACAGATACGCAGTATTTT; CDR3aa: CASRPTGTPKGTDTQYF
v_gene: TRBV6-2/TRBV6-3; abundance: NA; d_gene: TRBD2; j_gene: TRBJ2-5; CDR3nt: TGTGCCAGCAGTGACGGGGGGGCCCAAGAGACCCAGTACTTC; CDR3aa: CASSDGGAQETQYF
v_gene: TRBV4-3; abundance: many; d_gene: NA; j_gene: TRBJ2-3; CDR3nt: TGCGCCAGCAGCCTCCCAGGCAGAGCTAGCACAGATACGCAGTATTTT; CDR3aa: CASSLPGRASTDTQYF
v_gene: TRBV11-2; abundance: few; d_gene: TRBD1; j_gene: TRBJ1-1; CDR3nt: TGTGCCAGCAGCTATGGGACAGTGGGAAACACTGAAGCTTTCTTT; CDR3aa: CASSYGTVGNTEAFF
v_gene: TRBV5-1; abundance: many; d_gene: TRBD1; j_gene: TRBJ2-3; CDR3nt: TGCGCCAGCAGCTGGACAGGCGGCACAGATACGCAGTATTTT; CDR3aa: CASSWTGGTDTQYF
v_gene: TRBV5-4; abundance: NA; d_gene: NA; j_gene: TRBJ1-6; CDR3nt: TGTGCCAGCAGCCCTGGTGGGGGGGATAATTCACCCCTCCACTTT; CDR3aa: CASSPGGGDNSPLHF
v_gene: TRBV12-5; abundance: few; d_gene: NA; j_gene: TRBJ2-2; CDR3nt: TGTGCTAGTGGTTTGGTACTCCAAACCAAGGAGCCCACCGGGGAGCTGTTTTTT; CDR3aa: CASGLVLQTKEPTGELFF
v_gene: TRBV15; abundance: few; d_gene: NA; j_gene: TRBJ1-2; CDR3nt: TGTGCCACCAGCCCCCGGGGGGGGACGAACTATGGCTACACCTTC; CDR3aa: CATSPRGGTNYGYTF
v_gene: TRBV6-5; abundance: NA; d_gene: NA; j_gene: TRBJ1-1; CDR3nt: TGTGCCAGCAGGCGGTCTGGCACTGAAGCTTTCTTT; CDR3aa: CASRRSGTEAFF
v_gene: TRBV4-1; abundance: few; d_gene: TRBD1; j_gene: TRBJ1-2; CDR3nt: TGCGCCAGCAGCCAAGAAGGGACAGGGGTCCCATATGGCTACACCTTC; CDR3aa: CASSQEGTGVPYGYTF
v_gene: TRBV20-1; abundance: NA; d_gene: NA; j_gene: TRBJ1-2; CDR3nt: TGCAGTGCAAGTACAGGGTCGGATGGCTACACCTTC; CDR3aa: CSASTGSDGYTF
v_gene: TRBV5-1; abundance: NA; d_gene: TRBD1; j_gene: TRBJ2-3; CDR3nt: TGCGCCAGCAGCTTCATAGGACAGGGGACATCAGAAGATACGCAGTATTTT; CDR3aa: CASSFIGQGTSEDTQYF
v_gene: TRBV6-2/TRBV6-3; abundance: NA; d_gene: NA; j_gene: TRBJ1-5; CDR3nt: TGTGCCAGCAGTTACATGGGCCCTTCGAGGGCCCAGCATTTT; CDR3aa: CASSYMGPSRAQHF
v_gene: TRBV20-1; abundance: NA; d_gene: TRBD2; j_gene: TRBJ2-5; CDR3nt: TGCAGTGCTAGACCCACCGGGCGGGGGGGCCCCTGGCGCCAAGAGACCCAGTACTTC; CDR3aa: CSARPTGRGGPWRQETQYF
v_gene: TRBV4-1; abundance: many; d_gene: TRBD2; j_gene: TRBJ2-3; CDR3nt: TGCGCCAGCAGCCCCTCTAGGGGGACTAGCGCTACCGGGTGTTATTTT; CDR3aa: CASSPSRGTSATGCYF
v_gene: TRBV9; abundance: many; d_gene: NA; j_gene: TRBJ2-7; CDR3nt: TGTGCCAGCAGCCAGGGGTCCGAGCAGTACTTC; CDR3aa: CASSQGSEQYF
v_gene: TRBV4-2; abundance: few; d_gene: TRBD2; j_gene: TRBJ2-2; CDR3nt: TGTGCCAGCAGCCTAGGACTAGCGGGGGGGCTCGTCACCGGGGAGCTGTTTTTT; CDR3aa: CASSLGLAGGLVTGELFF
v_gene: TRBV12-3/TRBV12-4; abundance: many; d_gene: NA; j_gene: TRBJ2-5; CDR3nt: TGTGAGGAAGAGACCCAGTACTTC; CDR3aa: CEEETQYF
v_gene: TRBV9; abundance: NA; d_gene: NA; j_gene: TRBJ2-3; CDR3nt: TGTGCCAGCAGCGGGCTTAGCACAGATACGCAGTATTTT; CDR3aa: CASSGLSTDTQYF
v_gene: TRBV2; abundance: many; d_gene: NA; j_gene: TRBJ1-4; CDR3nt: TGTGCCAGCAGTGGTGCTAATGAAAAACTGTTTTTT; CDR3aa: CASSGANEKLFF
v_gene: TRBV7-9; abundance: few; d_gene: NA; j_gene: TRBJ1-1; CDR3nt: TGTGCCAGCAGTTTGCCTCAAAGACCCACTGAAGCTTTCTTT; CDR3aa: CASSLPQRPTEAFF
v_gene: TRBV6-6; abundance: NA; d_gene: NA; j_gene: TRBJ1-1; CDR3nt: TGTGCCAGCAGTCCATTCGTGAACACTGAAGCTTTCTTT; CDR3aa: CASSPFVNTEAFF
v_gene: TRBV6-5; abundance: few; d_gene: TRBD1; j_gene: TRBJ2-2; CDR3nt: TGTGCCAGCAGTTACAGGGGACAGGTCGGGAACACCGGGGAGCTGTTTTTT; CDR3aa: CASSYRGQVGNTGELFF
v_gene: TRBV20-1; abundance: NA; d_gene: NA; j_gene: TRBJ2-1; CDR3nt: TGCAGTGCTAGAGGAACCCGGTCCTACAATGAGCAGTTCTTC; CDR3aa: CSARGTRSYNEQFF
v_gene: TRBV7-2; abundance: NA; d_gene: NA; j_gene: TRBJ2-7; CDR3nt: TGTGCCAGCAGCGGGCGGACAGCCTACGAGCAGTACTTC; CDR3aa: CASSGRTAYEQYF
v_gene: TRBV6-6; abundance: NA; d_gene: NA; j_gene: TRBJ1-5; CDR3nt: TGTGCCAGCGGCAGGGTTGTGCGCAATCAGCCCCAGCATTTT; CDR3aa: CASGRVVRNQPQHF
v_gene: TRBV4-1; abundance: NA; d_gene: NA; j_gene: TRBJ2-7; CDR3nt: TGCGCCAGCAGCCGGTCCACCGGGCCCCTTTCCTACGAGCAGTACTTC; CDR3aa: CASSRSTGPLSYEQYF
v_gene: TRBV6-2/TRBV6-3; abundance: many; d_gene: NA; j_gene: TRBJ2-2; CDR3nt: TGTGCCAGCAGAGAGGGTAGGGAGGCCACCGGGGAGCTGTTTTTT; CDR3aa: CASREGREATGELFF
v_gene: TRBV9; abundance: NA; d_gene: NA; j_gene: TRBJ1-2; CDR3nt: TGTGCCAGCAGCGTAGATGGGGGTTCTGTCTATGGCTACACCTTC; CDR3aa: CASSVDGGSVYGYTF
v_gene: TRBV2; abundance: few; d_gene: NA; j_gene: TRBJ2-7; CDR3nt: TGTGCCAGCAGTTCCCGGGCCGACCTCTACGAGCAGTACTTC; CDR3aa: CASSSRADLYEQYF
v_gene: TRBV29-1; abundance: NA; d_gene: NA; j_gene: TRBJ2-5; CDR3nt: TGCAGCGTTGAGGCGGACATGACAGGAGACCAGTACTTC; CDR3aa: CSVEADMTGDQYF
v_gene: TRBV7-9; abundance: NA; d_gene: NA; j_gene: TRBJ2-3; CDR3nt: TGTGCCAGCAGCTTAATCCTGGCAGGCACAGATACGCAGTATTTT; CDR3aa: CASSLILAGTDTQYF
v_gene: TRBV29-1; abundance: NA; d_gene: TRBD2; j_gene: TRBJ2-3; CDR3nt: TGCAGCGTCCCAGGTAGCGGTAGCGGGGGCATAGATACGCAGTATTTT; CDR3aa: CSVPGSGSGGIDTQYF
v_gene: TRBV5-5; abundance: NA; d_gene: TRBD2; j_gene: TRBJ2-7; CDR3nt: TGTGCCAGCAGCTTGTACCTAGCGGGCTACGAGCAGTACTTC; CDR3aa: CASSLYLAGYEQYF
v_gene: TRBV7-9; abundance: NA; d_gene: TRBD2; j_gene: TRBJ2-7; CDR3nt: TGTGCCAGCAGGGCCCCAGCGGGGGTGGGGGAGCAGTACTTC; CDR3aa: CASRAPAGVGEQYF
v_gene: TRBV19; abundance: few; d_gene: TRBD1; j_gene: TRBJ2-2; CDR3nt: TGTGCCAGTAGAGACAGGGAAATAAACACCGGGGAGCTGTTTTTT; CDR3aa: CASRDREINTGELFF
v_gene: TRBV12-3/TRBV12-4; abundance: many; d_gene: TRBD1; j_gene: TRBJ2-3; CDR3nt: TGTGCCACAGGAAGAGGACAGGGAGACACAGATACGCAGTATTTT; CDR3aa: CATGRGQGDTDTQYF
v_gene: TRBV4-3; abundance: few; d_gene: TRBD1; j_gene: TRBJ1-4; CDR3nt: TGCGCCAGCAGCCAAGAAAGGAGGGACAGGGAAAGAGAAAAACTGTTTTTT; CDR3aa: CASSQERRDREREKLFF
v_gene: TRBV12-3/TRBV12-4; abundance: few; d_gene: NA; j_gene: TRBJ1-4; CDR3nt: TGTGCCAGCAGCCTCGGGCAGGTCGAAAAACTGTTTTTT; CDR3aa: CASSLGQVEKLFF
v_gene: TRBV20-1; abundance: few; d_gene: TRBD2; j_gene: TRBJ2-5; CDR3nt: TGCAGTGCTAGAGATCTCGAAGCGGGGGGGCCGGTAGAGACCCAGTACTTC; CDR3aa: CSARDLEAGGPVETQYF
v_gene: TRBV6-2/TRBV6-3; abundance: NA; d_gene: TRBD1; j_gene: TRBJ1-5; CDR3nt: TGTGCCAGCAATAACAGGGGGTTTCAGCCCCAGCATTTT; CDR3aa: CASNNRGFQPQHF
v_gene: TRBV15; abundance: medium-sized; d_gene: NA; j_gene: TRBJ2-7; CDR3nt: TGTGCCACCAGCAGGGACTCCCTGACCTCCTACGAGCAGTACTTC; CDR3aa: CATSRDSLTSYEQYF
v_gene: TRBV2; abundance: many; d_gene: NA; j_gene: TRBJ2-3; CDR3nt: TGTGCCAGCAGTGAACTAGACGGAATAGATACGCAGTATTTT; CDR3aa: CASSELDGIDTQYF
v_gene: TRBV14; abundance: few; d_gene: TRBD2; j_gene: TRBJ2-5; CDR3nt: TGTGCCAGCAGCCAAGATGGGACTAGCATCCAAGAGACCCAGTACTTC; CDR3aa: CASSQDGTSIQETQYF
v_gene: TRBV9; abundance: NA; d_gene: NA; j_gene: TRBJ2-2; CDR3nt: TGTGCCAGCAGCGGGGAAAGACAGAATGGGGACACCGGGGAGCTGTTTTTT; CDR3aa: CASSGERQNGDTGELFF
v_gene: TRBV7-2; abundance: few; d_gene: NA; j_gene: TRBJ2-5; CDR3nt: TGTGCCAGCAGCTGGAGCCGATTGACCGGAAAAGAGACCCAGTACTTC; CDR3aa: CASSWSRLTGKETQYF
v_gene: TRBV7-2; abundance: few; d_gene: NA; j_gene: TRBJ1-2; CDR3nt: TGTGCCAGCAGCTTAGAGAGGCCAGCTAACTATGGCTACACCTTC; CDR3aa: CASSLERPANYGYTF
v_gene: TRBV4-1; abundance: few; d_gene: NA; j_gene: TRBJ1-1; CDR3nt: TGCGCCAGCAGCCAAGGGTTCGACCCGATCGGGACTGAAGCTTTCTTT; CDR3aa: CASSQGFDPIGTEAFF
v_gene: TRBV4-3; abundance: NA; d_gene: NA; j_gene: TRBJ2-1; CDR3nt: TGCGCCAGCAGCCCAGGCCCTTCGAATGAGCAGTTCTTC; CDR3aa: CASSPGPSNEQFF
v_gene: TRBV10-2; abundance: few; d_gene: NA; j_gene: TRBJ2-7; CDR3nt: TGCGCCAGCACGGAGGGGATCCACGAGCAGTACTTC; CDR3aa: CASTEGIHEQYF
v_gene: TRBV4-3; abundance: many; d_gene: NA; j_gene: TRBJ1-6; CDR3nt: TGCGCCAGCAGCCAAGATTTAGGGGCCTCACCCCTCCACTTT; CDR3aa: CASSQDLGASPLHF
v_gene: TRBV6-2/TRBV6-3; abundance: NA; d_gene: TRBD1; j_gene: TRBJ1-1; CDR3nt: TGTGCCAGCAGTTACTTGGACAGGGGGCGGTTTATTGAAGCTTTCTTT; CDR3aa: CASSYLDRGRFIEAFF